A single T cell receptor beta chain is shown here with its context. Its antigen remains unidentified. It has no much larger one-base neighbor in the sample; base qualities were not kept. The trim is 5 bases for V and 0 bases for J, with a gap of 17 bases between the germline ends. The CDR3 goes from the cysteine to the phenylalanine over 17 residues. The DNA shown is the 51-base CDR3, in frame from base 1. CDR1 is given as SEHNR and CDR2 as FQNEAQ, both from the germline V gene (reference sequence). Libraries were built with the immunoSEQ multiplex PCR assay. The multiplex PCR relied on a mix of 60 forward primers for TCR Vbeta segments and 13 reverse primers for TCR Jbeta segments. Amplification of the CDR3 region of rearranged TCR beta genes was performed with a multiplex PCR assay on genomic DNA. Amplified TCR beta libraries were sequenced as 87-base-pair reads on the Illumina HiSeq System. The authors' analysis ran thus. A later analysis tallied 75 million to 95 million unique TCR beta chains across the 700 or so repertoires, and approximately 12 million of those chains were shared by two or more donors. To remove PCR and sequencing errors, raw reads were error-corrected and collapsed into unique sequences using a nearest-neighbor algorithm that merged closely related sequences. Alignment of CDR3 sequences to IMGT reference sequences was used to assign V, D and J gene segments. For a sequence to be retained, a match of at least six nucleotides was required to both a V gene segment and a J gene segment. A rearrangement counted as productive if the CDR3 had no stop codons and remained in frame with V and J, and every other rearrangement counted as non-productive. CDR3 was defined by IMGT convention, running from the second conserved V-encoded cysteine to the conserved J-encoded phenylalanine. Sequences without an unambiguous match to a single V gene segment were excluded from the earlier analysis of about 630 of the donors. In an earlier analysis of 500 to 750 of the donors, V segments were called functional above 56.7% productive rearrangements and were called segregating when the between-donor standard deviation exceeded 5%. To diagnose cytomegalovirus status from the catalog of TCR beta chain sequences, a statistical classification framework was built. In a later analysis, TCR nucleotide sequences were compared against IMGT/GENE-DB human TR gene sequences so that V and J genes could be assigned. A later analysis assigned CDR3 sequences and most-parsimonious VDJ recombination scenarios with the TCRdist pipeline. A later analysis defined each TCR beta chain by its CDR3 amino acid sequence plus V-gene family, and excluded reads lacking a unique V-gene family. In a later analysis, 450 to 600 highly shared, low-generation-probability nucleotide sequences were removed to address suspected cross-contamination and a sequencing artifact. A later analysis calculated a clonal expansion index for each public chain from normalized within-repertoire ranks of inferred template counts. In a later analysis, generation probabilities were computed using a VDJ recombination model fitted to out-of-frame rearrangements, and the results were checked against IGoR. A later analysis scored TCR-TCR, TCR-HLA and TCR-CMV co-occurrence with hypergeometric tests, applying a repertoire-size bias correction to TCR pairs. False discovery rates were estimated in a later analysis by permuting HLA or CMV assignments 20 times. In a later analysis, co-occurring TCRs were grouped using DBSCAN, with TCRdist sequence similarity added in when clustering inside HLA-allele-positive subsets. Repertoires with fewer than 30,000 or more than 120,000 public chains, plus five repertoires with anomalous nucleotide sharing, were excluded from co-occurrence clustering. TCRdb stores this immuneACCESS table with in-frame sequences only. Part of the clones is absent; in the studies checked, under half of the shortfall reflects unresolved V genes, and no reason is known for the rest. The V and J calls and clone size come from that table; D and trimming were worked out from the DNA. The sample table lists roughly 89,000 clones, under 80% of them with a count of one. Together, the top ten hold roughly a tenth of the sample.

The cohort was made up of approximately 700 healthy bone marrow donors. All cohort members were sampled while nominally healthy, although unrecorded immune exposures were likely present. The donor tested CMV seropositive, placing the donor among the 250 to 300 seropositive members of the cohort. A peripheral blood sample was collected from each donor, and TCR beta sequencing was performed on peripheral blood mononuclear cells. The Qiagen DNeasy Blood Extraction Kit was used to extract genomic DNA from the blood cell samples. The data were obtained in a study of cytomegalovirus exposure and HLA in healthy donors (dated by TCRdb to 2016 to 2017). Looking at the study overall: In an earlier analysis of 587 of the donors, about 270 Gb of sequence data and 117 million unique TCR beta sequences from approximately 180 million T cells were reported. The later analysis used no new phenotypic data to find candidate immune exposures, relying instead on TCR beta sequences and their occurrence across donors. Every discovery cohort repertoire had been produced on one sequencing platform. The study used immunosequencing to profile the T cell repertoires of 666 subjects and linked those repertoires to cytomegalovirus serostatus. An early release covering more than 500 HLA-typed donors comprised about 300 gigabases of sequencing data and 65 million to 100 million unique TCR sequences. Donor age, sex, ethnicity and CMV serostatus were collected together with the repertoire data. A later genetic analysis took genome-wide SNP genotypes for about 55% of the roughly 700 donors and used that subset as a discovery cohort. An earlier analysis of some 600 of the donors applied high-throughput TCR beta sequencing to assess whether each TCR beta V gene segment acted as functional or pseudogenic. About five DR-DQ haplotypes were handled as single units for association and clustering, since linkage in the cohort was strong. A later analysis re-analyzed previously published TCR beta repertoires from about 600 donors and added high-resolution HLA genotyping to study TCR occurrence patterns. To predict cytomegalovirus infection status, the study brought together high-throughput TCR immunosequencing, statistical association of individual TCRs with disease status, and machine learning. Typing coverage varied by locus: roughly 620-640 donors for A, B, C, DRB1 and DQB1; roughly 500 for DQA1; nearly 610 for DPA1; approximately 490 for DPB1. Class I and class II HLA loci were covered by the typing at four-digit resolution. Of the 350 to 450 genotyped donors, about 80% fell in the genetic ancestry cluster associated with self-reported Caucasian donors. The study was designed to test whether signatures of past pathogen exposure could be identified by cataloging public T cell receptors. Among roughly 400 genotyped donors of the cohort, an average of roughly 230,000 unique TCR beta nucleotide sequences was sequenced per donor, of which about 18% were non-productive. Along with the roughly 670-subject first cohort, a separate validation cohort of over a hundred different subjects was used. What the research found in general, with its limitations: Because HLA typing was missing for some donors at each locus, association tests included only the typed subset. Compared with the roughly 700-donor mean, donors in an Asian-associated ancestry cluster had fewer N-insertions in productive TCRs, according to a later genetic analysis. Only TCR beta chains were sequenced in this cohort, and the absence of alpha or paired-chain data limited detectable features. For the cohort, immune exposure information was limited to CMV serostatus. Several of the top co-occurrence clusters appeared to be linked to parvovirus B19, influenza, CMV and Epstein-Barr virus, according to a later analysis. A group of highly shared sequence variants was considered likely to be a technical artifact of the sequencing pipeline. Over 15 rarely observed V segments, including chromosome 9 orphons, were excluded from the earlier analysis of approximately 600 of the donors because counts were too low. A later analysis found that TCR association rates varied across HLA loci, with DRB1 alleles showing the most associated TCRs and HLA-C alleles the fewest. Linkage disequilibrium might explain the correlated functional status among segregating V segments, but an unknown experimental factor could not be excluded. Assigning TCR associations to individual alleles was difficult when HLA alleles, especially DR and DQ, strongly co-occurred. In the study, some 160 TCR beta chains were listed as associated with cytomegalovirus. In a later analysis, most CMV-associated TCR beta chains were found to appear HLA-restricted, with HLA associations seemingly driven largely by CMV exposure. In a later analysis, about 16,000 TCR beta sequences were associated with specific HLA alleles at a false discovery rate of 0.05. A few of the identified cytomegalovirus-associated TCR beta chains were confirmed in vitro to be specific for cytomegalovirus antigens. A further reported finding was that TCR beta sequences accurately predicted the HLA-A and HLA-B alleles for most subjects in the first cohort. Sequencing depth was assumed to be roughly uniform across donors in the presence/absence analyses, though that assumption may not hold. Most TCR sequences were seen in very few donors, while some public TCRs were found in many individuals. Some IMGT-functional V segments, including TRBV6-2 and TRBV6-3, could not be distinguished by the 87-base-pair reads and were therefore excluded. Cytomegalovirus status was reported to be diagnosed by the classifier with high specificity and sensitivity in both the original and validation cohorts. It was suggested by the authors that the approach could potentially be generalized to other disease states and immunological phenotypes. A later analysis found that HLA-associated TCR beta chains were more clonally expanded and had lower generation probabilities than equally common non-associated chains. Broadly in line with IMGT annotations, most TCR beta V segments showed up in productive rearrangements about 87% or about 30% of the time in an earlier analysis of 450 to 600 of the donors. In a later genetic analysis, a missense DCLRE1C variant was associated with V-gene and J-gene trimming of TCR beta chains, and the association was replicated in an independent cohort.

The sequence is built from TRBV7-9 and TRBJ2-1; a tentative D match to TRBD2 spans 6 bases. The sequenced material came from PBMCs. The clonotype comes from a man younger than 40 in good health and CMV-seropositive. The CDR3 in this case is CASSKRGGDVSYNEQFF. Read as DNA, the sequence is TGTGCCAGCAGCAAAAGGGGCGGGGACGTCTCCTACAATGAGCAGTTCTTC.